This note documents a single T cell receptor beta chain sequence. V gave up 5 bases and J gave up 5 bases, with 12 bases separating them. This CDR3 spans 13 amino acids. The germline V gene encodes CDR1 SSHAT and CDR2 FNYEAQ (reference sequence). These data come from a study of blood T cell repertoires in COVID-19. Assay used: immunoSEQ multiplex PCR; TCRdb lists only in-frame clones, some missing. Of fewer than 350,000 clones in the sample, around 85% were seen once. The chain recombines TRBV7-7 with TRBJ2-5; possibly TRBD2 for D (5 bases). The TCR was taken from a woman aged 45-65 years who had recovered from COVID-19. The sample consisted of PBMCs or T cells enriched from blood (not recorded which). The CDR3 is CASSPTRFETQYF. The CDR3 bases are TGTGCCAGCAGCCCTACTAGATTCGAGACCCAGTACTTC. The variable domain in full, with the rest retrieved from reference TRBV7-7 and TRBJ2-5, is GAGVSQSPRYKVTKRGQDVTLRCDPISSHATLYWYQQALGQGPEFLTYFNYEAQPDKSGLPSDRFSAERPEGSISTLTIQRTEQRDSAMYRCASSPTRFETQYFGPGTRLLVL.